The clone carrying this T cell receptor (beta chain) was found a few times. Its antigen is unidentified. Unmatched junction bases numbered 8, after V lost 3 bases and J lost 0 bases. Germline V gene lookup returns CDR1 SGHVS and CDR2 FNYEAQ. CDR3 length equals 16 residues. TCRdb reprocessed the 5' RACE reads with MiXCR, giving one entry per CDR3 protein. The table shows some 240,000 distinct CDR3 sequences, with approximately 9% occurring only once. This sample stems from a study of CD8 T cells in ankylosing spondylitis. Whole-study findings and limits: A subset of motif variants has previously been described in the synovial fluid and blood of reactive arthritis. From matched ankylosing spondylitis synovial fluid, disease-linked clones were reportedly recovered at significantly enriched levels. Characteristic of ankylosing spondylitis blood, it appeared, was a TCR beta motif comprising about eight highly homologous variants.

Sequences were obtained from blood, either unsorted or a sorted T cell fraction (not recorded which). V is TRBV7-6 and J is TRBJ2-7; TRBD2 matches 7 bases. This clonotype originated in a male donor with ankylosing spondylitis or in good health (not recorded which). The CDR3 bases are TGTGCCAGCAGCTTTCCCATCAGCGGGGCCTCCTACGAGCAGTACTTC. It codes for CASSFPISGASYEQYF.